Each of the 9 T cell receptor beta chains below was sequenced from the same sample in a study of T-cell memory formation after mild COVID-19. TCRdb ran MiXCR on the 5' RACE reads and lists one entry per CDR3 protein. The sample consists of 300,000 to 350,000 distinct CDR3 sequences, approximately 14% of them appearing once. The sample taken for sequencing was PBMCs or a T cell subset sorted from them (not recorded which). These receptor sequences come from a man younger than 35 who had mild COVID-19 (a few samples of this study predate the infection). Cell type and time point are not known.

V usage is TRBV5-1 and J usage is TRBJ1-2; TRBD1 aligns across 8 bases. The V segment lost 4 bases and the J segment 5 bases; nucleotides outside the gene matches: 7. The CDR3 extends over 14 amino acids. CDR1 SGHRS and CDR2 YFSETQ come from the germline V gene. DNA for the CDR3: TGCGCCAGCAGCCCGGACAGGGCGAGTTATGGCTACACCTTC. The encoded protein is CASSPDRASYGYTF. Full variable domain (rest looked up from reference TRBV5-1 and TRBJ1-2): KAGVTQTPRYLIKTRGQQVTLSCSPISGHRSVSWYQQTPGQGLQFLFEYFSETQRNKGNFPGRFSGRQFSNSRSEMNVSTLELGDSALYLCASSPDRASYGYTFGSGTRLTVV.

This clonotype was picked up many times. The chain recombines TRBV7-9 with TRBJ2-1, with a possible D match to TRBD1 (5 bases). Germline CDR1 reads SEHNR; CDR2 reads FQNEAQ (reference sequence). V lost 0 bases, J lost 5 bases, and 14 bases lay in between. The CDR3 runs to 16 residues. CDR3 sequence reads: CASSLAGRAVHNEQFF. The DNA of the CDR3 is TGTGCCAGCAGCTTAGCCGGCAGGGCGGTCCACAATGAGCAGTTCTTC.

In DNA, the CDR3 is TGTGCCAGCAGTTACTCAGGGACACAAGAGACCCAGTACTTC. This sequence encodes CASSYSGTQETQYF. The rearrangement uses TRBV6-2 or TRBV6-3 and TRBJ2-5; weak D call: TRBD1 (6 bases). CDR3 length equals 14 residues. V lost 0 bases and J 2 bases, leaving 7 bases between the germline ends. The germline V gene encodes CDR1 MNHEY and CDR2 SVGEGT.

This clonotype was counted a few times. The chain joins TRBV7-2 to TRBJ2-3; the D gene is possibly TRBD1 (7 bases). V dropped 8 bases and J dropped 2 bases, with 14 bases sitting between them. The CDR3 consists of 14 residues. From germline, CDR1 is SGHTA and CDR2 FQGNSA. In nucleotides, the CDR3 is TGTGCCAGCGAGGAGGGGGCGAACACAGATACGCAGTATTTT. As protein: CASEEGANTDTQYF.

V and J are TRBV2 and TRBJ2-7; D possibly matches TRBD1 or TRBD2 (6 bases each). The CDR3 is made up of 14 amino acids. Germline V gene sequence: CDR1 SNHLY, CDR2 FYNNEI. V lost 5 bases and J 6 bases, leaving 17 bases between the germline ends. The CDR3 is CASSYAGHGGEQYF. The CDR3 DNA follows: TGTGCCAGCAGTTATGCGGGACACGGAGGCGAGCAGTACTTC. Full variable domain (outside the CDR3, taken from reference TRBV2 and TRBJ2-7): EPEVTQTPSHQVTQMGQEVILRCVPISNHLYFYWYRQILGQKVEFLVSFYNNEISEKSEIFDDQFSVERPDGSNFTLKIRSTKLEDSAMYFCASSYAGHGGEQYFGPGTRLTVT.

This clonotype turned up a few times. The rearrangement uses TRBV20-1 and TRBJ1-5, with D possibly being TRBD1 (6 bases). CDR3 length: 15 amino acids. Germline CDR1 and CDR2: DFQATT and SNEGSKA (reference sequence). Trimming removed 6 bases from V and 2 bases from J, with 17 bases in between. The CDR3 spells CSALVVAGGNQPQHF. The CDR3 bases are TGCAGTGCCCTAGTTGTGGCAGGGGGCAATCAGCCCCAGCATTTT.

J is TRBJ1-5 and V is TRBV9, with 9 bases that match TRBD1. The V gene's germline CDR1 is SGDLS and CDR2 YYNGEE. This CDR3 region has 15 residues. V was pared by 3 bases and J by 3 bases, with 4 bases of the junction left unmatched. CDR3: CASSGGQGHNQPQHF. The CDR3 bases are TGTGCCAGCAGCGGGGGACAGGGTCACAATCAGCCCCAGCATTTT. Full variable domain (remainder filled in from reference TRBV9 and TRBJ1-5): DSGVTQTPKHLITATGQRVTLRCSPRSGDLSVYWYQQSLDQGLQFLIQYYNGEERAKGNILERFSAQQFPDLHSELNLSSLELGDSALYFCASSGGQGHNQPQHFGDGTRLSIL.

The rearrangement links TRBV7-3 to TRBJ2-5, with 9 bases that match TRBD1. V shed 4 bases and J 5 bases; nucleotides not matched to a gene: 5. The CDR3 is 14 amino acids. CDR1 SGHTA and CDR2 FQGTGA come from the germline V gene. DNA for the CDR3: TGTGCCAGCAGCTCAACCGGGACAGGGGAGACCCAGTACTTC. It yields the protein CASSSTGTGETQYF.

This clonotype was counted a few times. This chain links TRBV10-3 with TRBJ2-2; D gene uncertain. CDR1 is ENHRY, CDR2 SYGVKD, per germline. This CDR3 has 14 residues. V was trimmed by 11 bases and J by 5 bases, leaving 18 bases between them. The CDR3: CASTKARPTGELFF. CDR3 DNA: TGTGCCTCAACAAAGGCCCGGCCTACCGGGGAGCTGTTTTTT.